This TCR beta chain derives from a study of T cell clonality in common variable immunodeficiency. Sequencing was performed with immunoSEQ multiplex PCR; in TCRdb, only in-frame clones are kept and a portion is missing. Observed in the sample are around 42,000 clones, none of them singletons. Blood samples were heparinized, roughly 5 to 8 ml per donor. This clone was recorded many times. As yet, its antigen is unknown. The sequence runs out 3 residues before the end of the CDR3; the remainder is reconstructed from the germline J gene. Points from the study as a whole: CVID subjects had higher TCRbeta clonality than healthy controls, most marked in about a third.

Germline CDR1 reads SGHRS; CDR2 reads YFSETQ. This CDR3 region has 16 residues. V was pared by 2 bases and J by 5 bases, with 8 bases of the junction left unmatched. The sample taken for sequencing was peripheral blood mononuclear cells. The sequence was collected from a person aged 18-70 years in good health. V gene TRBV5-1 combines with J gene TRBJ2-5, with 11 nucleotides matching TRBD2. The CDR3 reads CASSFRLAGKGETQYF. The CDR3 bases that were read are TGCGCCAGCAGCTTTCGACTAGCGGGAAAGGGTGAGACC.